This T cell receptor beta chain came from a study of beta chain features in type 1 diabetes. Investigators reverse transcribed all isolated RNA, so they sequenced expressed TCRB transcripts. This table comes from immunoSEQ multiplex PCR, and its TCRdb copy is limited to in-frame clones, with some not included. The sample consists of roughly 350,000 clones, around 9.6% of them appearing once. With regard to this clone: As yet, its antigen is unknown.

V lost 2 bases to trimming and J lost 0 bases, with 4 bases between them. Germline CDR1 is SGHTA and CDR2 is FQGTGA. This CDR3 region has 13 residues. Regarding the study as a whole: Moderate but significant shortening of TCRB CDR3s was recorded in all four CD4+ subsets from Type 1 diabetes patients.

This sequence was found in a man aged 25-45 years with type 1 diabetes. Sample: central memory CD4+ T cells from blood. The chain recombines TRBV7-3 with TRBJ2-5; D is undetermined. This chain's CDR3 is CASSLWDQETQYF. CDR3 DNA sequence: TGTGCCAGCAGCTTATGGGACCAAGAGACCCAGTACTTC.